Below are 26 T cell receptor beta chains sequenced from a single sample in a study of T cell repertoires in cytomegalovirus infection. TCRdb ran MiXCR on the reads and lists one entry per CDR3 protein. The table includes 310,000 or so distinct CDR3 sequences, more than 20% detected once. For these TCRs, the target antigens are not known. The sample consisted of cultured PBMCs, taken from culture after CMV antigen stimulation. The receptors come from a human donor in good health (CMV status not recorded). Some clones in this sample may be carry-over from other donors' samples.

In its sample, this clonotype was seen a few times. This chain links TRBV7-2 with TRBJ2-7; D unresolved. The CDR3 loop spans 13 amino acids. Deletions cut 1 base from V and 5 bases from J, with 9 bases between. Germline V gene lookup returns CDR1 SGHTA and CDR2 FQGNSA. CDR3 protein: CASSLGVPNEQYV. CDR3 bases: TGTGCCAGCAGCTTAGGAGTTCCCAACGAGCAGTACGTC.

The chain uses TRBV15 and TRBJ2-3, with TRBD1 matching over 10 bases. The length of the CDR3 is 17 residues. The V gene's germline CDR1 is LNHNV and CDR2 YYDKDF (reference sequence). V lost 1 base, J lost 3 bases, and 7 bases stayed unmatched. The CDR3 loop reads CATSRVKGQGLTDTQYF. The DNA of the CDR3 is TGTGCCACCAGCAGAGTCAAGGGACAGGGGTTGACAGATACGCAGTATTTT.

This clonotype has ten or more counts. This chain joins TRBV4-2 and TRBJ2-6, with D unresolved. Trimming shortened V by 4 bases and J by 1 base, and 11 bases separated the two germline ends. The CDR3 has 16 residues. Germline V gene lookup returns CDR1 LGHNA and CDR2 YNFKEQ. CDR3 loop: CASSPQTVSGANVLTF. CDR3 bases: TGTGCCAGCAGCCCTCAAACGGTGTCTGGGGCCAACGTCCTGACTTTC.

V gene TRBV2 combines with J gene TRBJ1-4; D is undetermined. With 1 base removed from V and 8 bases from J, the gap between germline ends came to 14 bases. The germline gives CDR1 SNHLY, CDR2 FYNNEI. The CDR3 loop spans 15 amino acids. The CDR3 spells CASSEGLTVSEKLFF. In nucleotides, the CDR3 is TGTGCCAGCAGTGAAGGTTTAACCGTTTCCGAAAAACTGTTTTTT.

This clonotype was observed a few times. The genes are TRBV7-3 and TRBJ2-3, with D possibly TRBD2 on 5 matching bases. CDR1 is SGHTA, CDR2 FQGTGA, per germline. CDR3 length: 19 amino acids. Trimming pared 2 bases from V and 0 bases from J, leaving 21 bases between. For the CDR3, the DNA is TGTGCCAGCAGCTTACGGGGTGGCAGCCGATTCTCTAGCACAGATACGCAGTATTTT. Its protein product is CASSLRGGSRFSSTDTQYF.

The V and J genes are TRBV5-1 and TRBJ2-5, with 10 positions matching TRBD2. Germline lookup yields CDR1 SGHRS and CDR2 YFSETQ. There are 16 residues in the CDR3. V was clipped by 4 bases and J by 2 bases; unmatched bases: 8. In DNA, the CDR3 is TGCGCCAGCAGCCACTCGGGACTAGCGATACAAGAGACCCAGTACTTC. This translates into CASSHSGLAIQETQYF.

This clonotype came up a few times. The chain is built from TRBV27 and TRBJ2-2; 13 bases map to TRBD2. There are 16 residues in the CDR3. The germline CDR1 and CDR2 sequences are MNHEY and SMNVEV (reference sequence). V was pared by 5 bases and J by 5 bases, with 5 bases of the junction left unmatched. CDR3 loop: CASSQTSGRKTGELFF. In DNA, the CDR3 is TGTGCCAGCAGTCAGACTAGCGGGAGGAAGACCGGGGAGCTGTTTTTT.

This chain uses TRBV6-2 or TRBV6-3 with TRBJ1-5; TRBD1 matches 7 bases. CDR3 size: 17 residues. CDR1 and CDR2 from the germline V gene are MNHEY and SVGEGT. Germline trimming cut 2 bases from V and 6 bases from J; bases unmatched to any gene: 13. This chain's CDR3 is CASSYTLTGDWRQPQHF. CDR3 in DNA: TGTGCCAGCAGTTACACACTTACAGGGGACTGGCGTCAGCCCCAGCATTTT.

This clonotype has more than one count but fewer than ten. The V call is TRBV11-2, the J call TRBJ2-1; the match to TRBD2 covers 9 bases. Per germline, CDR1 SGHAT and CDR2 FQNNGV. V trimming: 5 bases; J trimming: 2 bases; junction bases outside the gene matches: 7. The CDR3 is 16 residues long. The DNA of the CDR3 is TGTGCCAGCAGCAGGCTAGCGGGGATACCCTACAATGAGCAGTTCTTC. Translating gives CASSRLAGIPYNEQFF.

This clonotype was recorded a few times. The V gene is TRBV2, the J gene TRBJ2-3; TRBD1 agrees at 8 bases. Per the germline V gene, CDR1 is SNHLY and CDR2 is FYNNEI. Germline trimming cut 3 bases from V and 2 bases from J; bases unmatched to any gene: 13. This CDR3 spans 18 amino acids. The CDR3 region has the DNA TGTGCCAGCAGTGACTGGGACAGGAGATTGATCCCCACAGATACGCAGTATTTT. Translated: CASSDWDRRLIPTDTQYF.

The chain couples TRBV6-5 to TRBJ2-3; no clear D gene. This CDR3 comprises 13 residues. The V gene's germline CDR1 is MNHEY and CDR2 SVGAGI. V gave up 2 bases and J gave up 3 bases, with 6 bases separating them. The CDR3 spells CASSYTPTDTQYF. The CDR3 DNA reads as TGTGCCAGCAGTTACACCCCTACAGATACGCAGTATTTT.

This clonotype was counted only a few times. The gene calls are TRBV7-9 and TRBJ2-7; D unresolved. The V end lost 1 base, the J end lost 2 bases, and 18 bases lay between the germline ends. Germline V lookup: CDR1 SEHNR, CDR2 FQNEAQ (reference sequence). CDR3 size: 17 residues. The CDR3 DNA is TGTGCCAGCAGCTTAGGATTCTCTGCGGCAACCACCTACGAGCAGTACTTC. Protein product: CASSLGFSAATTYEQYF.

V is TRBV9 and J is TRBJ2-3; 12 bases map to TRBD2. The CDR3 runs to 15 residues. Per germline, CDR1 SGDLS and CDR2 YYNGEE. The J segment lost 5 bases and the V segment lost 2 bases, leaving 3 bases of the junction unmatched. The CDR3 loop reads CASSVGTSGLDTQYF. The CDR3 DNA reads TGTGCCAGCAGCGTGGGGACTAGCGGGTTAGATACGCAGTATTTT.

This clonotype was seen at least ten times. The rearrangement links TRBV7-2 to TRBJ1-1; a possible D gene is TRBD1 (6 bases). Germline V gives CDR1 SGHTA, CDR2 FQGNSA. V lost 2 bases and J 0 bases, leaving 13 bases between the germline ends. The CDR3 is made up of 16 amino acids. This CDR3 reads CASSLFGGRVNTEAFF. The CDR3 region has the DNA TGTGCCAGCAGCTTATTCGGGGGGCGGGTGAACACTGAAGCTTTCTTT.

This sequence joins TRBV5-1 and TRBJ2-2; TRBD2 agrees at 10 bases. The germline V gene encodes CDR1 SGHRS and CDR2 YFSETQ. Trimming cost V 1 base and J 3 bases; bases outside gene matches: 6. There are 17 residues in the CDR3. The CDR3 sequence: CASSLPSGRGDTGELFF. CDR3 nucleotide sequence: TGCGCCAGCAGCTTGCCTAGCGGGAGAGGTGACACCGGGGAGCTGTTTTTT.

This clonotype has at least ten counts. The genes are TRBV6-1 and TRBJ2-5; maybe TRBD2 (5 bases). The CDR3 contains 11 residues. Germline V gene lookup returns CDR1 MNHNS and CDR2 SASEGT. V lost 8 bases to trimming and J lost 5 bases, with 9 bases between them. The CDR3 bases are TGTGCCAGCTGGCGCGGGGAGACCCAGTACTTC. Its translation is CASWRGETQYF.

The rearrangement uses TRBV7-2 and TRBJ2-7; 11 nucleotides align to TRBD2. V lost 7 bases, J lost 2 bases, and 4 bases stayed unmatched. CDR3 size: 14 residues. Germline CDR1 SGHTA, CDR2 FQGNSA. Written as DNA, the CDR3 is TGTGCCAGCACCGGGACTAGCGGTACCTACGAGCAGTACTTC. Protein product: CASTGTSGTYEQYF.

The chain is built from TRBV20-1 and TRBJ1-5; D uncertain. The V gene's germline CDR1 is DFQATT and CDR2 SNEGSKA (reference sequence). The V end was cut by 6 bases, the J end by 1 base, with 16 bases between. The CDR3 is made up of 15 amino acids. The CDR3 loop is CSAMDFFRSNQPQHF. The DNA for the CDR3 is TGCAGTGCAATGGACTTCTTCAGGAGCAATCAGCCCCAGCATTTT.

The rearrangement joins TRBV12-3 or TRBV12-4 to TRBJ1-3; D remains ambiguous. V was clipped by 3 bases and J by 1 base, with 13 bases between them. The CDR3 length is 16 residues. The DNA of the CDR3 is TGTGCCAGCAGTTTTTATTTCGGGATTTCTGGAAACACCATATATTTT. It yields the protein CASSFYFGISGNTIYF.

This clonotype occurred many times. The rearrangement joins TRBV7-2 to TRBJ1-1, with TRBD1 identical over 7 bases. The J segment lost 5 bases and the V segment lost 2 bases, leaving 5 bases of the junction unmatched. CDR1 SGHTA and CDR2 FQGNSA come from the germline V gene. This CDR3 spans 14 amino acids. CDR3 DNA sequence: TGTGCCAGCAGCTTACAGGGGGTAGGGACTGAAGCTTTCTTT. This encodes CASSLQGVGTEAFF.

This clonotype was counted many times. The V and J genes are TRBV7-9 and TRBJ1-3; D is perhaps TRBD1 (5 bases). V dropped 5 bases and J dropped 0 bases, with 8 bases sitting between them. CDR3 size: 14 residues. Germline CDR1 is SEHNR and CDR2 is FQNEAQ (reference sequence). The CDR3 protein is CASSRGDSGNTIYF. CDR3 nucleotide sequence: TGTGCCAGCAGCCGGGGCGACTCTGGAAACACCATATATTTT.

About this clonotype: A junction end diverges from the germline sequence, so it may reflect a read error. The chain joins TRBV7-8 to TRBJ2-1; 8 bases are shared with TRBD2. This CDR3 spans 16 amino acids. Germline V gene sequence: CDR1 SGHVS, CDR2 FQNEAQ. CDR3: CANSVSGTRLTVEQFF. The CDR3 region has the DNA TGTGCCAACAGCGTTTCGGGGACTAGGCTTACGGTTGAGCAGTTCTTC.

This clonotype came up a few times. The J gene is TRBJ2-7, the V gene TRBV6-1; D unresolved. The CDR3 length is 13 residues. In germline, CDR1 is MNHNS, CDR2 SASEGT. V was cut by 6 bases and J by 3 bases, with 12 bases left in between. CDR3 bases: TGTGCCAGCAGAATAGGCCGCGACTACGAGCAGTACGTC. Its protein product is CASRIGRDYEQYV.

This clonotype occurred a few times. J is TRBJ2-1 and V is TRBV11-2; D gene unclear. Trimming took 4 bases from V and 0 from J, leaving 7 bases between them. Germline assignment: CDR1 SGHAT and CDR2 FQNNGV. The CDR3 is made up of 14 amino acids. The CDR3 DNA follows: TGTGCCAGCAGCTCTGACGGCTCCTACAATGAGCAGTTCTTC. Its protein is CASSSDGSYNEQFF. The full variable domain, its missing parts supplied by reference TRBV11-2 and TRBJ2-1, is EAGVAQSPRYKIIEKRQSVAFWCNPISGHATLYWYQQILGQGPKLLIQFQNNGVVDDSQLPKDRFSAERLKGVDSTLKIQPAKLEDSAVYLCASSSDGSYNEQFFGPGTRLTVL.

Only a few counts were recorded for this clonotype. The chain carries TRBV7-2 and TRBJ2-3; 11 bases map to TRBD2. The CDR3 is made up of 16 amino acids. V gave up 2 bases and J gave up 2 bases; unmatched junction bases: 3. Germline CDR1 and CDR2: SGHTA and FQGNSA. The CDR3 spells CASSLRLAGTTDTQYF. In DNA, the CDR3 is TGTGCCAGCAGCTTAAGACTAGCGGGGACCACAGATACGCAGTATTTT. The variable domain in full, completed from reference TRBV7-2 and TRBJ2-3, reads GAGVSQSPSNKVTEKGKDVELRCDPISGHTALYWYRQSLGQGLEFLIYFQGNSAPDKSGLPSDRFSAERTGGSVSTLTIQRTQQEDSAVYLCASSLRLAGTTDTQYFGPGTRLTVL.

This rearrangement joins TRBV7-8 to TRBJ2-7; a weak D match, TRBD2 (6 bases). The germline V gene has CDR1 SGHVS and CDR2 FQNEAQ. The CDR3 covers 13 residues. Trimming removed 5 bases at V and 5 bases at J, with 13 bases between. The CDR3 nucleotides are TGTGCCAGCAGCCCAGGCCCGGGAGACGAGCAGTACTTC. This gives the protein CASSPGPGDEQYF.